This TCR beta chain stems from a study of human thymus T cells. Whole-study findings and limits: What related research reported was that thymic repertoires overlapped highly among unrelated individuals. Gene usage (both V and J) appeared biased in thymic and blood repertoires.

This clone was seen once. The antigen is not known. Resections from corrective heart surgery supplied the thymus tissue. Profiling relied on immunoSEQ multiplex PCR, and the TCRdb table lists in-frame clones only, not all of them. The sample lists tens of thousands of clones; roughly 96% were seen once. The sequenced material came from thymus tissue. The origin of this receptor is a girl in the first two years of life with a congenital heart defect but otherwise immunologically healthy.

The CDR3 DNA reads as TGTGCCAGCAGCCAGACCCGCGGGGGCGGAAAGACCCAGTACTTC. It yields the protein CASSQTRGGGKTQYF. The chain links TRBV7-2 to TRBJ2-5, with a tentative D call TRBD2 (7 bases). This CDR3 contains 15 residues. V was shortened by 5 bases and J by 6 bases, with 19 bases between the two germline ends. Germline loops: CDR1 SGHTA, CDR2 FQGNSA.